The sequence of this T cell receptor beta chain was determined in a study of regulatory T cells in long-lasting Graves disease. In its sample, this clonotype was seen a few times. Specified time point: newly diagnosed GD, antithyroid drugs for less than 3 months. Scientists built the TCR library using RNA that was extracted from PBMCs. The CDR3 totals 13 residues. CDR1 is GTSNPN and CDR2 is SVGIG in the germline V gene (reference sequence). The V and J ends lost 4 bases and 7 bases respectively, with 16 bases between them. Relying on iRepertoire HTBI primers and Arm-PCR of CDR3 regions, the team built TCR beta libraries. TCRdb recomputed calls from the multiplex PCR reads with MiXCR, one row per CDR3 protein. This sample has approximately 440,000 distinct CDR3 sequences; 15% to 20% occur once, and the top ten carry about 12%. This sample also appeared in a second study, on T cells in Graves' hyperthyroidism and ophthalmopathy. That source reports: Researchers defined stable Graves' hyperthyroidism as no ophthalmopathy progression within 18 months.

This sequence joins TRBV30 and TRBJ1-2, with D tentatively TRBD1 (5 bases). The source material was peripheral blood mononuclear cells (PBMCs), sampled at new diagnosis, from a patient treated with antithyroid drugs. The origin of this receptor is a man aged 40-50 years with Graves disease. CDR3 in DNA: TGTGCCTGGATTGGGGTAAGGGGCGCTGGCTACACCTTC. Its protein is CAWIGVRGAGYTF.